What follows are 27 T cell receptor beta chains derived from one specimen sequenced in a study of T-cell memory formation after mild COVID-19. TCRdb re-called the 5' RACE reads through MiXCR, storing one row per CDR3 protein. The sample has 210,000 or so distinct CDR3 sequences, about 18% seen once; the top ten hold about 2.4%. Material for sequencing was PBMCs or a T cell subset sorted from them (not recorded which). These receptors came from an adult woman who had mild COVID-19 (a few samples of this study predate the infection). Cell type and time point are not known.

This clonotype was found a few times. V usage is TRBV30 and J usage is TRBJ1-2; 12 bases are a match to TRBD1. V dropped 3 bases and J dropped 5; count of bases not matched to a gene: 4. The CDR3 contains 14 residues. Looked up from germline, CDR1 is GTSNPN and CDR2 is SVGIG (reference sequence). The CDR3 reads CAWSWDRGQYGYTF. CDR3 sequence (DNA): TGTGCCTGGAGCTGGGACAGGGGGCAGTATGGCTACACCTTC.

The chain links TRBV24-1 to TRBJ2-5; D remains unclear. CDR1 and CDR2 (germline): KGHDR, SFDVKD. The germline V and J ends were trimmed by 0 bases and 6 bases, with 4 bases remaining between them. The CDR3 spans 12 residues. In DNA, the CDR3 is TGTGCCACCAGTGATTTGGGAAAGACCCAGTACTTC. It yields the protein CATSDLGKTQYF.

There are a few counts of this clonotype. CDR3 protein: CASSQQAGQETQYF. CDR3 bases: TGTGCCAGCAGCCAGCAAGCGGGACAAGAGACCCAGTACTTC. The chain uses TRBV3-1 and TRBJ2-5, with 7 nucleotides matching TRBD2. The CDR3 runs to 14 residues. J was trimmed by 2 bases and V by 3 bases; bases with no gene match: 3. CDR1 is LGHDT and CDR2 is YNNKEL in the germline V gene (reference sequence).

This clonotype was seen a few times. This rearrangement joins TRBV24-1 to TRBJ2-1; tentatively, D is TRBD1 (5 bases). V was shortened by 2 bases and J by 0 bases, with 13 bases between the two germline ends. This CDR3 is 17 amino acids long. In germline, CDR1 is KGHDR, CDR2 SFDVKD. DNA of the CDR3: TGTGCCACCAGTGATTCACAGGTCCAAAGCTCCTACAATGAGCAGTTCTTC. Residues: CATSDSQVQSSYNEQFF.

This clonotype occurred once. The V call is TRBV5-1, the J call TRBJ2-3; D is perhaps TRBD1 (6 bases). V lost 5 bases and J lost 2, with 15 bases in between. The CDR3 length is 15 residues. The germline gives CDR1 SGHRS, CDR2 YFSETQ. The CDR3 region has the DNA TGCGCCAGCAGGACCGGGACACCCTACACAGATACGCAGTATTTT. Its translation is CASRTGTPYTDTQYF.

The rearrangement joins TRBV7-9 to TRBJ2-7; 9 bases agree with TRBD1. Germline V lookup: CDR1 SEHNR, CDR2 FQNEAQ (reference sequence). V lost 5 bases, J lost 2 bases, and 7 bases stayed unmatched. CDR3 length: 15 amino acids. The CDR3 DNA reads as TGTGCCAGCAGCCGGACAGGGGACCGGGCCTACGAGCAGTACTTC. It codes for CASSRTGDRAYEQYF.

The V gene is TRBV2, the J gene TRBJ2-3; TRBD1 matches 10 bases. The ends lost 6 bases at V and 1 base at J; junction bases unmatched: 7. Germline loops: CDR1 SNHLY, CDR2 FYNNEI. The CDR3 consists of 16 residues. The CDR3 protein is CASSRAGTGGTDTQYF. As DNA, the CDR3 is TGTGCCAGCAGCAGAGCTGGGACAGGGGGCACAGATACGCAGTATTTT. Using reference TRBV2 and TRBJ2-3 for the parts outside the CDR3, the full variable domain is EPEVTQTPSHQVTQMGQEVILRCVPISNHLYFYWYRQILGQKVEFLVSFYNNEISEKSEIFDDQFSVERPDGSNFTLKIRSTKLEDSAMYFCASSRAGTGGTDTQYFGPGTRLTVL.

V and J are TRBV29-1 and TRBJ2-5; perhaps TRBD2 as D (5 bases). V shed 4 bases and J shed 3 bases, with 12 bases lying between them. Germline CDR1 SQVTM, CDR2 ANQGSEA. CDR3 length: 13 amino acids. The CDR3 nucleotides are TGCAGCGTTGCTCTTGGACTGAAAGAGACCCAGTACTTC. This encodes CSVALGLKETQYF.

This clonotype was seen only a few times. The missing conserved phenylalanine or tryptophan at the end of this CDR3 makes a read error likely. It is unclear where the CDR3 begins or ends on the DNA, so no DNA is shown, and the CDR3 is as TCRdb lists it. This CDR3 is CSVAPGHFLCL. The chain carries TRBV29-1 and TRBJ2-5; the table gives TRBD1 as D, unverified against the DNA. Germline V gene sequence: CDR1 SQVTM, CDR2 ANQGSEA. A total of 11 residues make up the CDR3, ends included.

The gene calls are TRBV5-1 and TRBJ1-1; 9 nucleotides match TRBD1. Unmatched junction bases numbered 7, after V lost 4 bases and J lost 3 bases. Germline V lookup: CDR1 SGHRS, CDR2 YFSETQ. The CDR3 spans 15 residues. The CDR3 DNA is TGCGCCAGCAGCGGGGCCGGGACAGGGTACACTGAAGCTTTCTTT. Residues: CASSGAGTGYTEAFF.

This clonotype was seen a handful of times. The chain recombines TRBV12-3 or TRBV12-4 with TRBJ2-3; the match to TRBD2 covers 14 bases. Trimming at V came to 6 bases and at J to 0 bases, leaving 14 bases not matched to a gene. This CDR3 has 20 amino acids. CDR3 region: CASSPPSGLAGAYSTDTQYF. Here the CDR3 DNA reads TGTGCCAGCAGCCCCCCGTCGGGACTAGCGGGGGCGTATAGCACAGATACGCAGTATTTT.

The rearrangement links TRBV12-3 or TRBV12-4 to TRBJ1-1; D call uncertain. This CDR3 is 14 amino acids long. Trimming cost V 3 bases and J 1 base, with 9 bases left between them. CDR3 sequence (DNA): TGTGCCAGCAGTTTTAGACACCGGAACACTGAAGCTTTCTTT. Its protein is CASSFRHRNTEAFF.

For the CDR3, the DNA is TGCGCCAGCAGCCAAGGGGGAGCAGGGAAAGAGACCCAGTACTTC. It translates to CASSQGGAGKETQYF. This chain joins TRBV4-1 and TRBJ2-5, with D perhaps given as TRBD1 or TRBD2 (5 bases each). The CDR3 is 15 amino acids. The V end was cut by 1 base, the J end by 3 bases, with 12 bases between. The germline CDR1 and CDR2 sequences are MGHRA and YSYEKL.

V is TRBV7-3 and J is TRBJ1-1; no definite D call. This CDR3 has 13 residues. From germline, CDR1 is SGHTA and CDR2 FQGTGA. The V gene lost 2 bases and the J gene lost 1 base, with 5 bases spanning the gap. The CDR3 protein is CASSLLGNTEAFF. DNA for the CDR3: TGTGCCAGCAGCTTATTGGGGAACACTGAAGCTTTCTTT.

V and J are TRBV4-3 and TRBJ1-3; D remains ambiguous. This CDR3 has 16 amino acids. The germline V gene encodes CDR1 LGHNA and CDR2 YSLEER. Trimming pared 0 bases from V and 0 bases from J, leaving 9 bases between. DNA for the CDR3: TGCGCCAGCAGCCAAGATCAAAAGACCTCTGGAAACACCATATATTTT. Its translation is CASSQDQKTSGNTIYF.

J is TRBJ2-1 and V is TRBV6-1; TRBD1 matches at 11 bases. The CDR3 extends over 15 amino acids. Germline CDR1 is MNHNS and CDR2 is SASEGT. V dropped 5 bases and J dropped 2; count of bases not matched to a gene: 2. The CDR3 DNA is TGTGCCAGCAGTTGGGACAGGGGGACCTACAATGAGCAGTTCTTC. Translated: CASSWDRGTYNEQFF.

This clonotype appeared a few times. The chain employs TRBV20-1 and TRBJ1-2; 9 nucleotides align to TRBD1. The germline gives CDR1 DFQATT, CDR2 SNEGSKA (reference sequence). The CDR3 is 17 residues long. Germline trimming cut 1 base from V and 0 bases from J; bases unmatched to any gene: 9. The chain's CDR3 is CSARGTGGRSSNYGYTF. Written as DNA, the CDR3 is TGCAGTGCTAGAGGAACAGGGGGCCGGAGCTCTAACTATGGCTACACCTTC.

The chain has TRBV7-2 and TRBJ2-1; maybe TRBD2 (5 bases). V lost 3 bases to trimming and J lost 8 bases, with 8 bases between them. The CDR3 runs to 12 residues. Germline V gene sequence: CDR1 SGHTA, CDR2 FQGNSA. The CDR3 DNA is TGTGCCAGCAGCTTCTACGGGGATGAGCAGTTCTTC. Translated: CASSFYGDEQFF.

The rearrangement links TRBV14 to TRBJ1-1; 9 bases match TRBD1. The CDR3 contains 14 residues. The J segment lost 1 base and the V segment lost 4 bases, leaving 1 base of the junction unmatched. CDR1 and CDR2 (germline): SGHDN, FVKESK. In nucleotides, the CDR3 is TGTGCCAGCAGCCGGGACAGGGCGAACACTGAAGCTTTCTTT. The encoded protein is CASSRDRANTEAFF.

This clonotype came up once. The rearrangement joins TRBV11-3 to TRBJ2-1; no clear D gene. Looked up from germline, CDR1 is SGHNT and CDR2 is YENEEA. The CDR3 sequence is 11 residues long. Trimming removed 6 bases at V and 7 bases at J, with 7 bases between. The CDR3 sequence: CASRGMNEQFF. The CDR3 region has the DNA TGTGCCAGCAGGGGTATGAATGAGCAGTTCTTC.

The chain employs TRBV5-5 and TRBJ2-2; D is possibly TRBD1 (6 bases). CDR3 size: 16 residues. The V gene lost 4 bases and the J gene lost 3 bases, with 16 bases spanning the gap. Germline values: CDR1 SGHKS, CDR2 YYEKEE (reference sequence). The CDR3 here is CASSRPVQGHTGELFF. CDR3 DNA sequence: TGTGCCAGCAGCCGCCCCGTACAGGGACACACCGGGGAGCTGTTTTTT.

Here the CDR3 reads CASSEIAGPNTGELFF. Written as DNA, the CDR3 is TGTGCCAGCAGTGAAATAGCGGGTCCGAACACCGGGGAGCTGTTTTTT. This chain connects TRBV7-9 to TRBJ2-2; 7 positions agree with TRBD2. CDR1 SEHNR and CDR2 FQNEAQ come from the germline V gene (reference sequence). This CDR3 contains 16 residues. Trimming cost V 6 bases and J 0 bases; bases outside gene matches: 7.

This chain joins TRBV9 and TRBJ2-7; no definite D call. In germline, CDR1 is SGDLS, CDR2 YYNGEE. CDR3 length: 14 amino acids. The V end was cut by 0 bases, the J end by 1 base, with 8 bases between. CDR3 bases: TGTGCCAGCAGCGTAGGGGAAACGTCCTACGAGCAGTACTTC. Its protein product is CASSVGETSYEQYF.

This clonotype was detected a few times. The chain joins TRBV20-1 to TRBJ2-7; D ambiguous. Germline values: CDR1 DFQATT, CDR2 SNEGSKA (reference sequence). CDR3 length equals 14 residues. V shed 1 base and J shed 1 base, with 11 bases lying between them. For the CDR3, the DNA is TGCAGTGCTAGAGTCATTGGCGGTTCCTACGAGCAGTACTTC. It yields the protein CSARVIGGSYEQYF.

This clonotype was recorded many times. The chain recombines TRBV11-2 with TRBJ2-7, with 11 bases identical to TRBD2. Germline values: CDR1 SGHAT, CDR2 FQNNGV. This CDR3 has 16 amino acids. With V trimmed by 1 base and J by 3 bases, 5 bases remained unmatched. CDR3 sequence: CASSLASSGGIYEQYF. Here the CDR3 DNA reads TGTGCCAGCAGCTTAGCTTCTAGCGGGGGGATCTACGAGCAGTACTTC.

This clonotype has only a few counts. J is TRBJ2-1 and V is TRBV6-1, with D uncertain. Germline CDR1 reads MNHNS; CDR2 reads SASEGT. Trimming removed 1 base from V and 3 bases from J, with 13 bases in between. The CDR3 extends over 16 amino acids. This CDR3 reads CASSEETFRVYNEQFF. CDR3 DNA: TGTGCCAGCAGTGAAGAGACATTTCGCGTCTACAATGAGCAGTTCTTC.

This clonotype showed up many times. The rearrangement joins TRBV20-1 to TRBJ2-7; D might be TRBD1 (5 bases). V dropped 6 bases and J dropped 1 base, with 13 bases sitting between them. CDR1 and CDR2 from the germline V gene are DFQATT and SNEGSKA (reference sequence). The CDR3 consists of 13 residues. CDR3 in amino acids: CSANNDRSYEQYF. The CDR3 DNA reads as TGCAGTGCGAATAACGACAGATCCTACGAGCAGTACTTC.